Following are 5 T cell receptor beta chains from one sample sequenced in a study of shared clonotypes between healthy human individuals. The method was immunoSEQ multiplex PCR; TCRdb's version includes in-frame clones alone and lacks a portion of them. The data contain over 2 million clones, under 95% of them singletons. The sequencing input was naive CD4+ T cells from PBMCs. The subset denotes: CD45RA+ positively selected. The origin of the receptors is a man aged 18 to 35 in good health. Some clones in this sample may be carry-over from other donors' samples.

The genes are TRBV5-1 and TRBJ1-1; D unclear. The CDR3 extends over 15 amino acids. V was cut by 0 bases and J by 1 base, with 10 bases left in between. CDR1 and CDR2 from the germline V gene are SGHRS and YFSETQ. The CDR3: CASSLVTAANTEAFF. The CDR3 DNA reads TGCGCCAGCAGCTTGGTTACAGCAGCGAACACTGAAGCTTTCTTT.

The rearrangement joins TRBV25-1 to TRBJ2-5; D assignment may be TRBD1 or TRBD2 (5 bases each). Germline CDR1 reads MGHDK; CDR2 reads SYGVNS. The length of the CDR3 is 15 residues. The germline V and J ends were trimmed by 3 bases and 7 bases, with 18 bases remaining between them. CDR3 amino acids: CASSEPRTAQGTQYF. The CDR3 DNA reads as TGTGCCAGCAGTGAGCCCCGGACTGCGCAGGGGACCCAGTACTTC. Full variable domain (outside the CDR3, taken from reference TRBV25-1 and TRBJ2-5): EADIYQTPRYLVIGTGKKITLECSQTMGHDKMYWYQQDPGMELHLIHYSYGVNSTEKGDLSSESTVSRIRTEHFPLTLESARPSHTSQYLCASSEPRTAQGTQYFGPGTRLLVL.

The gene calls are TRBV7-2 and TRBJ2-7, with D perhaps matching TRBD2 (5 bases). CDR1 is SGHTA, CDR2 FQGNSA, per germline. V was cut by 5 bases and J by 6 bases, with 17 bases left in between. This CDR3 region has 14 residues. CDR3 loop: CASSRMRASSEQYF. Here the CDR3 DNA reads TGTGCCAGCAGCCGTATGAGGGCATCCAGCGAGCAGTACTTC.

The J gene is TRBJ2-3, the V gene TRBV5-1, with TRBD2 identical over 8 bases. The CDR3 spans 15 residues. Trimming took 7 bases from V and 6 from J; bases not matched to a gene: 13. Germline V lookup: CDR1 SGHRS, CDR2 YFSETQ. CDR3 sequence: CASRPTSGMADTQYF. CDR3 nucleotide sequence: TGCGCCAGCCGCCCAACTAGCGGAATGGCGGATACGCAGTATTTT.

The chain uses TRBV27 and TRBJ2-1, with TRBD2 matching 13 bases. After removal of 4 bases from V and 1 base from J, the junction contained 1 base not matched to a gene. This CDR3 comprises 16 residues. CDR1 and CDR2 (germline): MNHEY, SMNVEV (reference sequence). CDR3 amino acids: CASSSGLAGSYNEQFF. In DNA form, the CDR3 reads TGTGCCAGCAGTTCGGGACTAGCGGGATCCTACAATGAGCAGTTCTTC.